The present T cell receptor (beta chain) was sequenced within a study of T cells in Graves' hyperthyroidism and ophthalmopathy. Findings and caveats of the study: A model of 13 V-J pairs discriminated ophthalmopathy from stable hyperthyroidism. Most clonotypes that expanded in the thyroid above 0.001 also showed up in blood.

Details on this clonotype: Antigen unknown.

Diagnostic assessment was based on clinical symptoms, serum thyroxine and TRAb, thyroid ultrasound and orbital computed tomography. Germline-derived CDR1 and CDR2 are SGHRS and YFSETQ. The CDR3 has 14 residues. V gave up 0 bases and J gave up 3 bases, with 10 bases separating them. Amplified TCR beta CDR3 regions came from RNA transcripts. The HTBI primer set served for first-round RT-PCR of the TCR CDR3. TCRdb re-derived calls from the multiplex PCR reads in MiXCR, one entry per CDR3 protein. The sample lists around 700,000 distinct CDR3 sequences, about a third occurring once. The genes are TRBV5-1 and TRBJ2-7, with D unclear. This TCR came from a middle-aged woman with Graves' hyperthyroidism. The sequencing input was blood. CDR3 in amino acids: CASSLVATSYEQYF. In DNA form, the CDR3 reads TGCGCCAGCAGCTTGGTTGCTACCAGCTACGAGCAGTACTTC. Together with reference TRBV5-1 and TRBJ2-7, the CDR3 gives the full variable domain: KAGVTQTPRYLIKTRGQQVTLSCSPISGHRSVSWYQQTPGQGLQFLFEYFSETQRNKGNFPGRFSGRQFSNSRSEMNVSTLELGDSALYLCASSLVATSYEQYFGPGTRLTVT.